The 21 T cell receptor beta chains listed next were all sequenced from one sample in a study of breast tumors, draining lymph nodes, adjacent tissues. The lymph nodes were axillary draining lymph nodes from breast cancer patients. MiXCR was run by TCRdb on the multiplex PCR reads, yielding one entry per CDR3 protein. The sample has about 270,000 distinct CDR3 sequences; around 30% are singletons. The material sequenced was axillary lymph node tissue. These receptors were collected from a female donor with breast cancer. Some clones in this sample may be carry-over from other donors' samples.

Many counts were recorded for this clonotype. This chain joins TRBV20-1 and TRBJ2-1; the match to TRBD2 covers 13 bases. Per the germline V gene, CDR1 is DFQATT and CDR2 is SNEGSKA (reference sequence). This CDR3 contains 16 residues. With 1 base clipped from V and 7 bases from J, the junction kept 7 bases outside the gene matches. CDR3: CSARGPGLAGVNEQFF. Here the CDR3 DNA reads TGCAGTGCTAGAGGGCCCGGACTAGCGGGAGTTAATGAGCAGTTCTTC.

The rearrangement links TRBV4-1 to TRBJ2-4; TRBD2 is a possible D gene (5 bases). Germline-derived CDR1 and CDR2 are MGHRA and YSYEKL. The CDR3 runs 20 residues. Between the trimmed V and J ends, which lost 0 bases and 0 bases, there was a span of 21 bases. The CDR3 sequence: CASSQEEVANNRLAKNIQYF. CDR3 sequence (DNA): TGCGCCAGCAGCCAAGAAGAGGTAGCGAATAACCGCTTAGCCAAAAACATTCAGTACTTC.

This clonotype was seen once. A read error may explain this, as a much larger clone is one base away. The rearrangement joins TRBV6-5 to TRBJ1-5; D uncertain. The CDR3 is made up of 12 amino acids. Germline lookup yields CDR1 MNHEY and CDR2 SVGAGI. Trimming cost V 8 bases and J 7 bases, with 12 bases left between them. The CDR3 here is CASREGPQPQHF. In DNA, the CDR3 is TGTGCCAGCCGTGAAGGTCCGCAGCCCCAGCATTTT.

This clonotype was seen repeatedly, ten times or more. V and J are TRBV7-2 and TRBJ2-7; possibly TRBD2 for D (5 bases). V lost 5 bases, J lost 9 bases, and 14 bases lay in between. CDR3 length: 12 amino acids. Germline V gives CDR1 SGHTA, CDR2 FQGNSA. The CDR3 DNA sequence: TGTGCCAGCAGCCACTCACTAGAGCGGCAGTACTTC. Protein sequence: CASSHSLERQYF.

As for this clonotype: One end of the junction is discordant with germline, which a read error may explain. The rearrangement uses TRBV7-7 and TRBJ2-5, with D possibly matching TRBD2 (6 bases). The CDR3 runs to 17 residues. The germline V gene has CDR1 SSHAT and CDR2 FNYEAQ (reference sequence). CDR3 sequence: CASSLGVGVSEGETQYF. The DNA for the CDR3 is TGTGCTAGCAGCTTAGGCGTTGGGGTTTCGGAGGGGGAGACCCAGTACTTC.

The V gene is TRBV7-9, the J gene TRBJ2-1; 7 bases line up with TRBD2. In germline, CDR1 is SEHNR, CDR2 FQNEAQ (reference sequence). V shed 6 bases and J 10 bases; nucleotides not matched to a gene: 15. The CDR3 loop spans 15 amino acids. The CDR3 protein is CASRPAGWSVGEQFF. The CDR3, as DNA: TGTGCCAGCAGGCCAGCGGGATGGTCGGTCGGGGAGCAGTTCTTC.

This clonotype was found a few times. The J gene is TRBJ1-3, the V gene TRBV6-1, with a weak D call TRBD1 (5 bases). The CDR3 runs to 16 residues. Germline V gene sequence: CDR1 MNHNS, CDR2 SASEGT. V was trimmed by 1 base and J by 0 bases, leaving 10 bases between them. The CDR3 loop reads CASSEEAGISGNTIYF. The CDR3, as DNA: TGTGCCAGCAGTGAAGAAGCAGGGATCTCTGGAAACACCATATATTTT.

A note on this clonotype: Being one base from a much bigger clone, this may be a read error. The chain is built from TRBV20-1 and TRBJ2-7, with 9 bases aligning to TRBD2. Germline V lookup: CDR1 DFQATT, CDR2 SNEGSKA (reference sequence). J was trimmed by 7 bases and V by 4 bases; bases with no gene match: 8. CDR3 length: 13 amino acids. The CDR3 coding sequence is TGCAGTGCTACGGGCGGGAGGGCCGTTGAGCAGTACTTC. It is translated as CSATGGRAVEQYF.

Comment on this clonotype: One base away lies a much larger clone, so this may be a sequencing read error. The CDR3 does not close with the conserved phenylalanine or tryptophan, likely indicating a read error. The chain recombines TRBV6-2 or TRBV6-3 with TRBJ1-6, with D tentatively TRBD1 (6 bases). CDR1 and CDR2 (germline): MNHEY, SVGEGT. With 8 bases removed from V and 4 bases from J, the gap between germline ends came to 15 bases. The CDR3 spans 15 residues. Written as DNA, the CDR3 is TGTGCCAGCGGCTTCCAGGGGTCTTATAATTCACCCCTCCACTTG. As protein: CASGFQGSYNSPLHL.

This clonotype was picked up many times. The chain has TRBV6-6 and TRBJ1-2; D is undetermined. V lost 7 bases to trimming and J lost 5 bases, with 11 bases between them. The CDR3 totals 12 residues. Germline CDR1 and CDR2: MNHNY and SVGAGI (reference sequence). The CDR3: CASIYGPYGYTF. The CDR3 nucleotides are TGTGCCAGCATATACGGGCCTTATGGCTACACCTTC.

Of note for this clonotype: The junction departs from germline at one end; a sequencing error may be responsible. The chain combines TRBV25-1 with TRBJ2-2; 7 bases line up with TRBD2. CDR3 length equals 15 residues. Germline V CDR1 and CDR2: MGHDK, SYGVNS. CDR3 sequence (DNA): TGTGCCAGCGGTGATCTAATTGACCTAGCGGAGGAGCTGTTTTTT. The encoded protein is CASGDLIDLAEELFF.

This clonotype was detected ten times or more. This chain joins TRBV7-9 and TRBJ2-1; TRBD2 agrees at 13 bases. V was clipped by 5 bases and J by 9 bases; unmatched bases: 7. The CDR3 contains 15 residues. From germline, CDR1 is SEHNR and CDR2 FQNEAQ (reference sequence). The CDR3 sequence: CASSPTSGRMGEQFF. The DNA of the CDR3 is TGTGCCAGCAGCCCGACTAGCGGGAGGATGGGTGAGCAGTTCTTC. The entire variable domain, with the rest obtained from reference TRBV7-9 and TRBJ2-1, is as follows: DTGVSQNPRHKITKRGQNVTFRCDPISEHNRLYWYRQTLGQGPEFLTYFQNEAQLEKSRLLSDRFSAERPKGSFSTLEIQRTEQGDSAMYLCASSPTSGRMGEQFFGPGTRLTVL.

The CDR3 bases are TGCGCCAGCAGCCAAGGACACACGGGGAGCAATCAGCCCCAGCATTTT. This codes for CASSQGHTGSNQPQHF. The chain carries TRBV4-1 and TRBJ1-5, with no clear D. Germline values: CDR1 MGHRA, CDR2 YSYEKL. The V gene lost 1 base and the J gene lost 1 base, with 11 bases spanning the gap. The CDR3 extends over 16 amino acids.

DNA for the CDR3: TGCAGCGTTGAGAAATCAACGTGGGGACAGAACACCGGGGAGCTGTTTTTT. This translates into CSVEKSTWGQNTGELFF. The chain has TRBV29-1 and TRBJ2-2, with D possibly TRBD1 on 6 matching bases. Germline values: CDR1 SQVTM, CDR2 ANQGSEA. Trimming took 3 bases from V and 1 from J, leaving 18 bases between them. CDR3 length: 17 amino acids.

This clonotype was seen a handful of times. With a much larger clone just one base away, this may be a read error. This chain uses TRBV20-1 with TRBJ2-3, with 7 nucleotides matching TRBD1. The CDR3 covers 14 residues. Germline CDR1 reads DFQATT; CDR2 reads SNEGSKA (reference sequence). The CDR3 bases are TGCAGTGCTGAGCCGGGACAGAGCACAGCTACGCAGTATTTT. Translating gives CSAEPGQSTATQYF.

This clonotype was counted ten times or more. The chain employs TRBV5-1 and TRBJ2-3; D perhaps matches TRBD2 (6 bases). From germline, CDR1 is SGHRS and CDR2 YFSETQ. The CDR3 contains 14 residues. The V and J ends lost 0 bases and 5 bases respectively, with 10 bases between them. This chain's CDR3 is CASSLGSGVDTQYF. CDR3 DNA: TGCGCCAGCAGCTTGGGTAGCGGAGTAGATACGCAGTATTTT. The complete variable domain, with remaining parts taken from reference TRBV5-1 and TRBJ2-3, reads KAGVTQTPRYLIKTRGQQVTLSCSPISGHRSVSWYQQTPGQGLQFLFEYFSETQRNKGNFPGRFSGRQFSNSRSEMNVSTLELGDSALYLCASSLGSGVDTQYFGPGTRLTVL.

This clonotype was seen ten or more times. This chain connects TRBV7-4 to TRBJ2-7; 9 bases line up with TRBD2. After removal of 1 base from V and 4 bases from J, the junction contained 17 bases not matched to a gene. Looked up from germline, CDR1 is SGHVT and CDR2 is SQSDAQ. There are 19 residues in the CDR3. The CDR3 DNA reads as TGTGCCAGCAGCTTAGGGTTTCGTTGCGGGAGGGCCCTTAGTTACGAGCAGTACTTC. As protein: CASSLGFRCGRALSYEQYF.

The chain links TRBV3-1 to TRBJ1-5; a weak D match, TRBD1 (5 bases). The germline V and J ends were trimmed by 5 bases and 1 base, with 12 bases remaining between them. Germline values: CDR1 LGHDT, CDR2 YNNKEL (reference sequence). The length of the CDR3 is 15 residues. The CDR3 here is CASSGSGGSNQPQHF. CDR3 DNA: TGTGCCAGCAGCGGAAGTGGGGGAAGCAATCAGCCCCAGCATTTT.

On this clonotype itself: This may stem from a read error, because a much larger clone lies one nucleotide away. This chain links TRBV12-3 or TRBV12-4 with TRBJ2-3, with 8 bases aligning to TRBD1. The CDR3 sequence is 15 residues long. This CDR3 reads CASGLADRGEDTQYF. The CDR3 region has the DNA TGTGCTAGTGGTTTGGCCGACAGGGGCGAAGATACGCAGTATTTT.

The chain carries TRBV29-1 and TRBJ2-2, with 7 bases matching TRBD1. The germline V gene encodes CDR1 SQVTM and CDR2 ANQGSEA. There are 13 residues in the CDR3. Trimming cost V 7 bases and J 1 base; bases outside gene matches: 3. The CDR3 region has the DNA TGCAGCGCAAGACAGGGGAACACCGGGGAGCTGTTTTTT. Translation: CSARQGNTGELFF.

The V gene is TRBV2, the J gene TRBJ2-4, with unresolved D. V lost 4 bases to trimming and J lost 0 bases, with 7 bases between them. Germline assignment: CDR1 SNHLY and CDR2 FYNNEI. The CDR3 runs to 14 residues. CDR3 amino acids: CASSGSEAKNIQYF. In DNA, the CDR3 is TGTGCCAGCAGTGGGTCGGAAGCCAAAAACATTCAGTACTTC.